The source of this T cell receptor (beta chain) is a study of T cells after yellow fever vaccination. General study results and limits: Booster sampling recovered most clones from primary vaccination (under 97% CD4, approximately 90% CD8).

The authors made TCR cDNA by 5'RACE template switching, adding a universal primer site and UMIs. In TCRdb, the 5' RACE reads were re-called with MiXCR into one record per CDR3 protein. The table lists around 500,000 distinct CDR3 sequences, 20% to 25% of them singletons. Comment on this clonotype: Its antigen is not identified.

The material was PBMCs, obtained 21 days after the first yellow fever vaccination. This clonotype was obtained from a man between 18 and 35 years old who received the YFV17D yellow fever vaccine.

The DNA of the CDR3 is TGTGCCAGCAGCACCATTAAGATTCGGGACAGGGCACCCGAGCAGTACTTC. The encoded protein is CASSTIKIRDRAPEQYF. This sequence joins TRBV11-2 and TRBJ2-7; TRBD1 agrees at 9 bases. V shed 5 bases and J 6 bases; nucleotides not matched to a gene: 17. CDR3 length equals 17 residues. The germline V gene has CDR1 SGHAT and CDR2 FQNNGV. Complete variable domain (other parts from reference TRBV11-2 and TRBJ2-7): EAGVAQSPRYKIIEKRQSVAFWCNPISGHATLYWYQQILGQGPKLLIQFQNNGVVDDSQLPKDRFSAERLKGVDSTLKIQPAKLEDSAVYLCASSTIKIRDRAPEQYFGPGTRLTVT.